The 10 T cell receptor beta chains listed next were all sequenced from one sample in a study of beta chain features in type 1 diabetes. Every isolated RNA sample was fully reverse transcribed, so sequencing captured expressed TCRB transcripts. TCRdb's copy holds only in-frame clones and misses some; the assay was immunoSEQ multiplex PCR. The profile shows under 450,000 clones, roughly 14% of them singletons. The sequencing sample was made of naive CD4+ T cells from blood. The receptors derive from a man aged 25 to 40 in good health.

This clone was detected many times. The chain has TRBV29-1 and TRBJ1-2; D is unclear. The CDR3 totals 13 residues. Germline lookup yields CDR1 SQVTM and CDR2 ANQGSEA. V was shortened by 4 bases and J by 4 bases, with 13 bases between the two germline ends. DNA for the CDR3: TGCAGCGTTGTGGTCAGCTCTGGCTATGGCTACACCTTC. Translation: CSVVVSSGYGYTF.

CDR3 region: CATSLRWRETQYF. The CDR3 bases are TGTGCCACCAGCCTTCGTTGGAGGGAGACCCAGTACTTC. The V gene is TRBV15, the J gene TRBJ2-5, with TRBD2 as a possible D gene (5 bases). V was cut by 5 bases and J by 5 bases, with 12 bases left in between. The CDR3 has 13 residues. From germline, CDR1 is LNHNV and CDR2 YYDKDF (reference sequence).

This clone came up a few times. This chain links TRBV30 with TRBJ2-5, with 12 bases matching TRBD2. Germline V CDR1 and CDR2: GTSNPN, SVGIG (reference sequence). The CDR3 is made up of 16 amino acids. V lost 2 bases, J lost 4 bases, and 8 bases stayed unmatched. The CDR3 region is CAWSRLAGGPRETQYF. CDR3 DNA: TGTGCCTGGAGTCGGCTAGCGGGAGGGCCTCGAGAGACCCAGTACTTC.

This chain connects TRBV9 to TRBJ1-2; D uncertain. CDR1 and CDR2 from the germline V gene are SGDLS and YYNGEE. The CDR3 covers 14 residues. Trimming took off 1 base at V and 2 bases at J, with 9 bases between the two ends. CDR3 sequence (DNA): TGTGCCAGCAGCGTACACACAGTCAACTATGGCTACACCTTC. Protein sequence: CASSVHTVNYGYTF. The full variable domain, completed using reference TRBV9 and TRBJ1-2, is DSGVTQTPKHLITATGQRVTLRCSPRSGDLSVYWYQQSLDQGLQFLIQYYNGEERAKGNILERFSAQQFPDLHSELNLSSLELGDSALYFCASSVHTVNYGYTFGSGTRLTVV.

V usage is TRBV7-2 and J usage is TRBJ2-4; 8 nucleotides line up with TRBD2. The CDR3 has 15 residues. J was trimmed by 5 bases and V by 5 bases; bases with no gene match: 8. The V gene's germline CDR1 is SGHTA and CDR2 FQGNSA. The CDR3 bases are TGTGCCAGCAGCCCGGTGACTAGCGATCAAAACATTCAGTACTTC. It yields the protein CASSPVTSDQNIQYF.

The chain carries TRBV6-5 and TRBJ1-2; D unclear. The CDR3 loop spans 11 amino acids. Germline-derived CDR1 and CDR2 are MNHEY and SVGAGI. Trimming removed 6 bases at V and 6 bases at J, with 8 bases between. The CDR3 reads CASRRQDGYTF. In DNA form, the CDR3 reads TGTGCCAGCAGGAGGCAGGATGGCTACACCTTC.

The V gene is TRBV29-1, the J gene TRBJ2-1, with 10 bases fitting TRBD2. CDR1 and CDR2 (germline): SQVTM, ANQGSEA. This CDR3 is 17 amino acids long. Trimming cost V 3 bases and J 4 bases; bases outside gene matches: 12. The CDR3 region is CSVEPLVAGGRYNEQFF. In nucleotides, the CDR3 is TGCAGCGTTGAGCCCTTGGTAGCGGGAGGCAGGTACAATGAGCAGTTCTTC.

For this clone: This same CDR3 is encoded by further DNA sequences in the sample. CDR3 amino acids: CASGRSYEQYF. CDR3 nucleotides: TGTGCCAGCGGCCGCTCCTACGAGCAGTACTTC. The chain combines TRBV6-5 with TRBJ2-7; D gene ambiguous. The CDR3 is 11 residues long. The V end lost 8 bases, the J end lost 0 bases, and 5 bases lay between the germline ends. Germline V lookup: CDR1 MNHEY, CDR2 SVGAGI.

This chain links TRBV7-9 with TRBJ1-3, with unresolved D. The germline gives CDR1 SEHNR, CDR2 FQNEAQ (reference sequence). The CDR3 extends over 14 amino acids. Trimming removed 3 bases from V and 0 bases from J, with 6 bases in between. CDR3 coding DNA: TGTGCCAGCAGCTTGCCGGCCTCTGGAAACACCATATATTTT. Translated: CASSLPASGNTIYF.

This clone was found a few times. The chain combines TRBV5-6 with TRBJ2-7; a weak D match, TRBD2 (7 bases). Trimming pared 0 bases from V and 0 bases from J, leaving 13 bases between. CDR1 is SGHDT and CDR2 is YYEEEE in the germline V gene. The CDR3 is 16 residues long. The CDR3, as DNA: TGTGCCAGCAGCTTGGAAGTGCGGGGGCTCTCCTACGAGCAGTACTTC. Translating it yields CASSLEVRGLSYEQYF.